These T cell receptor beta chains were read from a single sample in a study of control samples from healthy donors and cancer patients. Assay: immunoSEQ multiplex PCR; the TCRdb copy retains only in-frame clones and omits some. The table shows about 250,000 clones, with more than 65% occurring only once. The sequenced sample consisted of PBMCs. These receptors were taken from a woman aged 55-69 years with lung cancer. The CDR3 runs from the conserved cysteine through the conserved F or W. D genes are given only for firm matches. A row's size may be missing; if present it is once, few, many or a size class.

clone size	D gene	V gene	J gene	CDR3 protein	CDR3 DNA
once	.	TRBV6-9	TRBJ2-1	CASSYPVYRAYNEQFF	TGTGCCAGCAGTTATCCAGTCTACCGTGCCTACAATGAGCAGTTCTTC
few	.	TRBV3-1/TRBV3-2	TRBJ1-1	CASSQEWGGGTEAFF	TGTGCCAGCAGCCAAGAGTGGGGGGGCGGCACTGAAGCTTTCTTT
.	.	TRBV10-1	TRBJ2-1	CASSELLASQQFF	TGCGCCAGCAGTGAGTTACTAGCATCTCAGCAGTTCTTC
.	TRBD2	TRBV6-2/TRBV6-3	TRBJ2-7	CASSYEWLAGVYEQYF	TGTGCCAGCAGTTATGAGTGGCTAGCGGGAGTCTACGAGCAGTACTTC
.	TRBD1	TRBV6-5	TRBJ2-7	CASSTPGTGGYEQYF	TGTGCCAGCAGTACACCCGGGACAGGGGGCTACGAGCAGTACTTC
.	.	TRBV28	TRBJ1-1	CASSLYYGIFGTVTEAFF	TGTGCCAGCAGTTTATATTACGGGATTTTCGGGACTGTTACTGAAGCTTTCTTT
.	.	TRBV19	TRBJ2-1	CASSIGRGGQFF	TGTGCCAGTAGTATTGGTAGGGGGGGGCAGTTCTTC
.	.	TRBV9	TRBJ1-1	CASSVSMNTEAFF	TGTGCCAGCAGCGTATCCATGAACACTGAAGCTTTCTTT
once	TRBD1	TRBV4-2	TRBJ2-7	CASSQGGQAYEQYF	TGTGCCAGCAGCCAAGGGGGACAGGCCTACGAGCAGTACTTC
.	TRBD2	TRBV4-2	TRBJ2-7	CASSAAGTSGSYEQYF	TGTGCCAGCAGCGCAGCCGGGACTAGCGGTTCCTACGAGCAGTACTTC
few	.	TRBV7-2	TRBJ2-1	CASSSMGNEQFF	TGTGCCAGCAGCTCTATGGGAAATGAGCAGTTCTTC
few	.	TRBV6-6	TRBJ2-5	CASSSRGEETQYF	TGTGCCAGCAGTTCCAGGGGGGAAGAGACCCAGTACTTC
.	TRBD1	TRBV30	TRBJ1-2	CARMGQQRNGYTF	TGTGCTCGAATGGGACAGCAGAGGAATGGCTACACCTTC
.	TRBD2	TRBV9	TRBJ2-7	CASSVDLAGVNEQYF	TGTGCCAGCAGCGTAGACCTAGCGGGAGTCAACGAGCAGTACTTC
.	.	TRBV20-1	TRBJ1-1	CSASIGRSPGTEAFF	TGCAGTGCTAGTATAGGTAGGTCCCCGGGCACTGAAGCTTTCTTT
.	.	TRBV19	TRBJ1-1	CASSQVVGAGEAFF	TGTGCCAGTAGTCAGGTCGTAGGGGCCGGTGAAGCTTTCTTT
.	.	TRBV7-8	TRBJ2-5	CASSLGSSLETQYF	TGTGCCAGCAGCTTAGGTTCTAGCTTGGAGACCCAGTACTTC
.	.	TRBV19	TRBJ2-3	CASSMGARGTDTQYF	TGTGCCAGTAGTATGGGGGCCCGGGGCACAGATACGCAGTATTTT
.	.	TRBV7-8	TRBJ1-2	CASSLAGGLSGYTF	TGTGCCAGCAGCTTGGCTGGAGGCTTATCTGGCTACACCTTC
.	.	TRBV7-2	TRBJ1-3	CASSLAAGQSGGNTIYF	TGTGCCAGCAGCTTAGCGGCTGGTCAGTCAGGAGGGAACACCATATATTTT
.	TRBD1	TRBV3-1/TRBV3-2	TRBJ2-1	CASSQGAGQGREQFF	TGTGCCAGCAGCCAAGGGGCGGGACAGGGACGCGAGCAGTTCTTC
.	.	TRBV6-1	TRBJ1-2	CASNDRETNYGYTF	TGTGCCAGCAATGACCGTGAAACTAACTATGGCTACACCTTC
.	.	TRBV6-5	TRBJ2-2	CASSYRGTGELFF	TGTGCCAGCAGTTACAGAGGGACCGGGGAGCTGTTTTTT